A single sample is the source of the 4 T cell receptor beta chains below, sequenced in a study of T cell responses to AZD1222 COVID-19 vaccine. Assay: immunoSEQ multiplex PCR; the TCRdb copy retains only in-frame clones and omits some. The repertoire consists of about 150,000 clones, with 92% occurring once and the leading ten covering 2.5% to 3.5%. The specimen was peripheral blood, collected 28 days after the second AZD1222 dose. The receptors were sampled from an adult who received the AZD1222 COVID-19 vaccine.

In nucleotides, the CDR3 is TGCGCCAGCAGCCCCTCTAACTTTCTAATGGGTTACGAGCAGTACTTC. Protein product: CASSPSNFLMGYEQYF. The chain joins TRBV5-1 to TRBJ2-7; D unclear. V dropped 4 bases and J dropped 4 bases, with 21 bases sitting between them. Germline V lookup: CDR1 SGHRS, CDR2 YFSETQ. The CDR3 has 16 amino acids.

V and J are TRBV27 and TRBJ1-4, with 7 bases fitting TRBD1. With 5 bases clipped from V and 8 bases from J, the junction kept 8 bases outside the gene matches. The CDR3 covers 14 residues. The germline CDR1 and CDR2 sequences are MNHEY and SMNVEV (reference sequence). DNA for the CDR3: TGTGCCAGCAGTCAAGGACAGGAATGGGAAAAACTGTTTTTT. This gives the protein CASSQGQEWEKLFF.

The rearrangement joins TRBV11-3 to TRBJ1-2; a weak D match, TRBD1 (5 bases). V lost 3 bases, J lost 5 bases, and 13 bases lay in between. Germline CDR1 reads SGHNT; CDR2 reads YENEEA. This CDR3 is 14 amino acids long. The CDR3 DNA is TGTGCCAGCAGCTTCTCGGGACCAGTTTATGGCTACACCTTC. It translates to CASSFSGPVYGYTF.

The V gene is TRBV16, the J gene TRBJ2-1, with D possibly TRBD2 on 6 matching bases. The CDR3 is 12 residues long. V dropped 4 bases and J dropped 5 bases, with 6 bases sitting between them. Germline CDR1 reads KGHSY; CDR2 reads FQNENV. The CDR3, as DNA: TGTGCCAGCAGCCGGGGGGACAATGAGCAGTTCTTC. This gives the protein CASSRGDNEQFF.